This TCR beta chain was identified during a study of tumor and adjacent non-tumor tissue in lung cancer. The wider study: Stage I to III disease affected 10 men and about 5 women aged about 30 to 85. Findings and limits, study-wide: In normal lung, the top 100 clones were significantly more dominant than in tumor.

As concerns this clonotype: Its antigen remains unknown.

No cell sorting was done before RNA was extracted from the tissue. Per the germline V gene, CDR1 is SQVTM and CDR2 is ANQGSEA. The CDR3 has 13 residues. Three rounds of nested PCR, following a modified ARM-PCR protocol, produced the TCRbeta library. TCRdb passed the multiplex PCR reads through MiXCR, listing each CDR3 protein once. The table lists roughly 81,000 distinct CDR3 sequences, 65% to 75% of them singletons. The receptor was isolated from a woman in her 70s with non-small cell lung cancer. The gene calls are TRBV29-1 and TRBJ2-1; no clear D. The DNA end lines up better with TRBJ2-7; the J call may be wrong. Sequencing input: lung tumor tissue. The chain's CDR3 is CSVKIDGLNKQYF. The CDR3 DNA follows: TGCAGCGTTAAAATAGATGGTTTGAATAAGCAGTACTTC.